These 23 T cell receptor beta chains were sequenced from one sample in a study of blood T cell repertoires in COVID-19 (dated by TCRdb to about 2020). Library prep was done by the immunoSEQ multiplex PCR assay. TCRdb re-hosts the immuneACCESS table, in-frame sequences only. Its copies lack some clones; in the studies checked, an unresolved V gene accounts for under half of them, and the cause for the rest is not known. The sample yields approximately 230,000 clones; less than 90% were counted once. 15% to 20% of the sample is taken by the ten largest. Source material: peripheral blood. The source of these receptors is a man aged 25 to 40 with active or convalescent COVID-19.

The chain has TRBV5-1 and TRBJ2-7, with D tentatively TRBD2 (6 bases). Germline V CDR1 and CDR2: SGHRS, YFSETQ. The ends were cut back, 4 bases at V and 3 bases at J, with 11 bases in the middle. This CDR3 contains 13 residues. The CDR3: CASSPNSGYEQYF. In DNA form, the CDR3 reads TGCGCCAGCAGCCCGAATAGCGGCTACGAGCAGTACTTC.

V is TRBV10-3 and J is TRBJ2-1, with D possibly TRBD2 on 6 matching bases. V was trimmed by 8 bases and J by 2 bases, leaving 19 bases between them. This CDR3 spans 16 amino acids. From germline, CDR1 is ENHRY and CDR2 SYGVKD. In DNA form, the CDR3 reads TGTGCCATCCCCGGGAGAGAGGGGATCCCCTACAATGAGCAGTTCTTC. It translates to CAIPGREGIPYNEQFF.

The chain employs TRBV10-3 and TRBJ1-5, with a tentative D call TRBD1 (5 bases). The germline V and J ends were trimmed by 3 bases and 2 bases, with 11 bases remaining between them. The germline V gene has CDR1 ENHRY and CDR2 SYGVKD. The CDR3 is made up of 15 amino acids. The CDR3 sequence is CAISEWGVGNQPQHF. CDR3 nucleotide sequence: TGTGCCATCAGTGAATGGGGGGTAGGCAATCAGCCCCAGCATTTT.

This chain links TRBV5-1 with TRBJ2-7, with 9 bases that match TRBD2. CDR1 and CDR2 from the germline V gene are SGHRS and YFSETQ. This CDR3 comprises 17 residues. The trim removed 4 bases at V and 1 base at J, leaving 12 bases unmatched. CDR3 sequence reads: CASSPTTLAGASYEQYF. As DNA, the CDR3 is TGCGCCAGCAGCCCCACAACCTTAGCGGGGGCTTCCTACGAGCAGTACTTC. The complete variable domain, with remaining parts taken from reference TRBV5-1 and TRBJ2-7, reads KAGVTQTPRYLIKTRGQQVTLSCSPISGHRSVSWYQQTPGQGLQFLFEYFSETQRNKGNFPGRFSGRQFSNSRSEMNVSTLELGDSALYLCASSPTTLAGASYEQYFGPGTRLTVT.

In regard to this clone: The same CDR3 can be traced to other DNA sequences in this sample. The V and J genes are TRBV28 and TRBJ1-1, with TRBD1 identical over 8 bases. The CDR3 is 15 residues long. Germline V CDR1 and CDR2: MDHEN, SYDVKM. V shed 5 bases and J 4 bases; nucleotides not matched to a gene: 9. This CDR3 is CASSTPTGDGTEAFF. The CDR3 nucleotides are TGTGCCAGCAGTACCCCGACAGGGGATGGCACTGAAGCTTTCTTT.

This chain uses TRBV9 with TRBJ2-3; 12 bases are shared with TRBD2. Germline V gives CDR1 SGDLS, CDR2 YYNGEE. Trimming cost V 4 bases and J 0 bases; bases outside gene matches: 6. CDR3 length: 17 residues. The CDR3 DNA reads as TGTGCCAGCAGCCCGACTAGCGGGGGCTCTAGCACAGATACGCAGTATTTT. Translating it yields CASSPTSGGSSTDTQYF.

The chain joins TRBV6-6 to TRBJ2-1; D remains ambiguous. The CDR3 sequence is 12 residues long. The germline gives CDR1 MNHNY, CDR2 SVGAGI (reference sequence). The V gene lost 6 bases and the J gene lost 8 bases, with 11 bases spanning the gap. The CDR3 is CASSSFSDEQFF. The DNA for the CDR3 is TGTGCCAGCAGCTCTTTCTCCGATGAGCAGTTCTTC.

The chain uses TRBV27 and TRBJ2-5; D is possibly TRBD2 (5 bases). V was clipped by 7 bases and J by 5 bases, with 14 bases between them. The CDR3 is 13 residues long. The V gene's germline CDR1 is MNHEY and CDR2 SMNVEV (reference sequence). CDR3 region: CASKLLGLETQYF. In DNA, the CDR3 is TGTGCCAGCAAACTACTAGGGTTGGAGACCCAGTACTTC.

J is TRBJ1-4 and V is TRBV19; tentative D call: TRBD1 (5 bases). The V gene lost 3 bases and the J gene lost 6 bases, with 11 bases spanning the gap. CDR1 and CDR2 from the germline V gene are LNHDA and SQIVND (reference sequence). CDR3 length: 14 residues. CDR3 loop: CASSMGRRDEKLFF. The DNA of the CDR3 is TGTGCCAGTAGTATGGGGCGGAGGGATGAAAAACTGTTTTTT.

The chain couples TRBV4-3 to TRBJ2-6; D gene uncertain. The CDR3 contains 14 residues. CDR1 and CDR2 (germline): LGHNA, YSLEER. The V end lost 3 bases, the J end lost 4 bases, and 7 bases lay between the germline ends. CDR3 coding DNA: TGCGCCAGCAGCCAGACGCGGGGGGCCAACGTCCTGACTTTC. Protein product: CASSQTRGANVLTF.

The genes are TRBV11-2 and TRBJ1-2; tentative D call: TRBD1 (5 bases). This CDR3 region has 13 residues. V gave up 4 bases and J gave up 8 bases, with 14 bases separating them. Looked up from germline, CDR1 is SGHAT and CDR2 is FQNNGV. The CDR3 DNA is TGTGCCAGCAGCTATCAGGGTTTTAGAGGCTACACCTTC. Its protein product is CASSYQGFRGYTF. Drawing the rest from reference TRBV11-2 and TRBJ1-2, the complete variable domain is EAGVAQSPRYKIIEKRQSVAFWCNPISGHATLYWYQQILGQGPKLLIQFQNNGVVDDSQLPKDRFSAERLKGVDSTLKIQPAKLEDSAVYLCASSYQGFRGYTFGSGTRLTVV.

CDR3 sequence reads: CASRESGGKETQYF. In nucleotides, the CDR3 is TGTGCCAGCAGAGAGAGCGGGGGGAAAGAGACCCAGTACTTC. The rearrangement links TRBV3-1 (or the pseudogene TRBV3-2) to TRBJ2-5, with 9 bases that match TRBD2. V shed 6 bases and J 3 bases; nucleotides not matched to a gene: 5. Per germline, CDR1 LGHDT and CDR2 YNNKEL (reference sequence). The CDR3 has 14 amino acids.

The CDR3: CASSSSGARNEQFF. The CDR3 DNA reads TGCGCCAGCAGCAGTAGCGGAGCTCGCAATGAGCAGTTCTTC. This chain joins TRBV5-1 and TRBJ2-1, with D perhaps matching TRBD2 (6 bases). The CDR3 has 14 residues. Germline loops: CDR1 SGHRS, CDR2 YFSETQ. V lost 4 bases, J lost 6 bases, and 14 bases lay in between.

The chain uses TRBV29-1 and TRBJ1-1; D may be TRBD1 (5 bases). Trimming took 4 bases from V and 0 from J, leaving 15 bases between them. The CDR3 runs to 15 residues. Germline CDR1 and CDR2: SQVTM and ANQGSEA. The CDR3: CSVVGVWTMNTEAFF. The DNA of the CDR3 is TGCAGCGTTGTAGGGGTATGGACAATGAACACTGAAGCTTTCTTT.

J is TRBJ1-2 and V is TRBV28; 7 bases are a match to TRBD1. Germline V gene data show CDR1 as MDHEN and CDR2 as SYDVKM. The CDR3 runs 15 residues. V lost 2 bases and J lost 0; bases outside the gene matches: 3. This chain's CDR3 is CASSLGQATNYGYTF. Here the CDR3 DNA reads TGTGCCAGCAGTTTAGGACAGGCCACTAACTATGGCTACACCTTC.

This chain joins TRBV18 and TRBJ1-2; the D gene is possibly TRBD1 (5 bases). Germline V gene data show CDR1 as KGHSH and CDR2 as LQKENI. The CDR3 is 12 amino acids. V lost 4 bases, J lost 6 bases, and 9 bases lay in between. The CDR3 protein is CASSRDSDGYTF. For the CDR3, the DNA is TGTGCCAGCTCACGCGACAGTGATGGCTACACCTTC.

V gene TRBV7-9 combines with J gene TRBJ1-1, with unresolved D. The CDR3 runs 13 residues. Germline values: CDR1 SEHNR, CDR2 FQNEAQ (reference sequence). Between the trimmed V and J ends, which lost 4 bases and 10 bases, there was a span of 16 bases. CDR3 in DNA: TGTGCCAGCAGCTCGGGGTGGTCGGCCGCAGCTTTCTTT. It specifies CASSSGWSAAAFF.

This clone has just one count. This chain links TRBV7-8 with TRBJ1-2, with D unresolved. CDR3 length: 12 amino acids. The V and J ends lost 1 base and 7 bases respectively, with 7 bases between them. Germline V gives CDR1 SGHVS, CDR2 FQNEAQ. CDR3 in amino acids: CASSLGGPGYTF. The CDR3 coding sequence is TGTGCCAGCAGCTTAGGTGGCCCTGGCTACACCTTC.

This chain connects TRBV7-2 to TRBJ1-1, with D perhaps matching TRBD1 (5 bases). The CDR3 has 15 amino acids. The germline V gene encodes CDR1 SGHTA and CDR2 FQGNSA. V was cut by 0 bases and J by 0 bases, with 8 bases left in between. CDR3 in DNA: TGTGCCAGCAGCTTAGCCTGGGGGGTGAACACTGAAGCTTTCTTT. It yields the protein CASSLAWGVNTEAFF.

This chain uses TRBV24-1 with TRBJ2-7; TRBD2 matches at 11 bases. V dropped 3 bases and J dropped 9; count of bases not matched to a gene: 12. The CDR3 contains 16 residues. Germline assignment: CDR1 KGHDR and CDR2 SFDVKD. The CDR3 loop is CATSDAVAGGRGGQYF. The DNA for the CDR3 is TGTGCCACCAGTGATGCCGTAGCGGGGGGGCGTGGTGGGCAGTACTTC.

The V call is TRBV6-6, the J call TRBJ1-3; D perhaps matches TRBD1 (5 bases). The ends were cut back, 7 bases at V and 0 bases at J, with 16 bases in the middle. Germline lookup yields CDR1 MNHNY and CDR2 SVGAGI (reference sequence). The CDR3 is 16 residues long. This CDR3 is CASINAGVLSGNTIYF. For the CDR3, the DNA is TGTGCCAGCATTAACGCGGGGGTCCTCTCTGGAAACACCATATATTTT.

V usage is TRBV9 and J usage is TRBJ1-3, with D perhaps TRBD1 (5 bases). This CDR3 spans 16 amino acids. V was pared by 2 bases and J by 1 base, with 13 bases between. Germline CDR1 reads SGDLS; CDR2 reads YYNGEE. CDR3 bases: TGTGCCAGCAGCGTGGAGGGGTTAGGTTCTGGAAACACCATATATTTT. This translates into CASSVEGLGSGNTIYF. Combining the CDR3 with reference TRBV9 and TRBJ1-3 gives the whole variable domain DSGVTQTPKHLITATGQRVTLRCSPRSGDLSVYWYQQSLDQGLQFLIQYYNGEERAKGNILERFSAQQFPDLHSELNLSSLELGDSALYFCASSVEGLGSGNTIYFGEGSWLTVV.

This chain connects TRBV4-2 to TRBJ1-4; 8 bases are a match to TRBD1. The CDR3 consists of 17 residues. Looked up from germline, CDR1 is LGHNA and CDR2 is YNFKEQ. V trimming: 2 bases; J trimming: 5 bases; junction bases outside the gene matches: 10. The CDR3 DNA follows: TGTGCCAGCAGCCAACCGGCAGGGGGCGGAACGAATGAAAAACTGTTTTTT. This codes for CASSQPAGGGTNEKLFF.